This paragraph reports one T cell receptor (beta chain). V gave up 3 bases and J gave up 9 bases; unmatched junction bases: 5. The germline V gene encodes CDR1 SGHTA and CDR2 FQGNSA. The CDR3 runs to 14 residues. Profiled with immunoSEQ multiplex PCR; TCRdb holds only in-frame clones, not every one. The sample consists of roughly 70,000 clones, roughly four fifths of them appearing once. The source of the sample is a study of blood T cell repertoires in COVID-19. The genes are TRBV7-2 and TRBJ2-1; TRBD1 matches 10 bases. The source material was peripheral blood. This TCR was recovered from a man between 70 and 80 years old with acute or convalescent COVID-19. The CDR3 DNA reads as TGTGCCAGCAGCTTTGGGACAGGGGTGGGTGAGCAGTTCTTC. Translating gives CASSFGTGVGEQFF.